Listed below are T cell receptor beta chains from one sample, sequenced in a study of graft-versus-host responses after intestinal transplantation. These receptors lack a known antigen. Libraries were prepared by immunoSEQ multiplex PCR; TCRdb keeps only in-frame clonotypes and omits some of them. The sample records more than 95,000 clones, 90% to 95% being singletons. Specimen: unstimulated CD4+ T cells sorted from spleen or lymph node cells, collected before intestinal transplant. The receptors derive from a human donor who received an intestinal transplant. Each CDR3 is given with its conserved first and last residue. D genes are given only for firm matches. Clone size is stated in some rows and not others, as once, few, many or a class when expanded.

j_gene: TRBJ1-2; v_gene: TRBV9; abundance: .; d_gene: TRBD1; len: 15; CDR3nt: TGTGCCAGCAGCGGCGGACAGGGGATGATTGGTGGCTACACCTTC; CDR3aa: CASSGGQGMIGGYTF
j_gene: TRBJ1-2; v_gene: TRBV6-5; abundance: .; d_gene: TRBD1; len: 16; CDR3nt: TGTGCCAGCAGTTACCTTGGACAGGGGGCGAACTATGGCTACACCTTC; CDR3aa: CASSYLGQGANYGYTF
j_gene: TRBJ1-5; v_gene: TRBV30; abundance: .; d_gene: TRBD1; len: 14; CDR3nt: TGTGCCTGGGCACGGGGACAGTCGAATCAGCCCCAGCATTTT; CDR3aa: CAWARGQSNQPQHF
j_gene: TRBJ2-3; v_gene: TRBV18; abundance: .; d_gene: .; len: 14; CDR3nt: TGTGCCAGCTCACGCAACTCAGGGGCAGATACGCAGTATTTT; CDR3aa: CASSRNSGADTQYF
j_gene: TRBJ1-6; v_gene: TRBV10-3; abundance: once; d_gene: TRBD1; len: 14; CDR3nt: TGTGCCATCAGTGTGACAGGGTCGGATTCACCCCTCCACTTT; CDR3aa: CAISVTGSDSPLHF
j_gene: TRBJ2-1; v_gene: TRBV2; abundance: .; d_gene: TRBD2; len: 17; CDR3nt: TGTGCCAGCACCGGGACTAGTAACCCCGACCATCCCAGGGAGCAGTTCTTC; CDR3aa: CASTGTSNPDHPREQFF
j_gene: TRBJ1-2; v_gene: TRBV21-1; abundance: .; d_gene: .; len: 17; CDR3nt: TGTGCCAGCAGCAAAACGGGGGGGAATCGGTCTAACTATGGCTACACCTTC; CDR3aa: CASSKTGGNRSNYGYTF
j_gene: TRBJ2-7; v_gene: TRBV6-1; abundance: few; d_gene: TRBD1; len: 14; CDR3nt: TGTGCCAGCAGTGAACGGACAGGGACCTACGAGCAGTACTTC; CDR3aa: CASSERTGTYEQYF
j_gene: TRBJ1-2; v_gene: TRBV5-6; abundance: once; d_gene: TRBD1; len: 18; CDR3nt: TGTGCCAGCAGCTTGCAAAGACGGACAGGGGGCGGATGGTATGGCTACACCTTC; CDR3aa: CASSLQRRTGGGWYGYTF
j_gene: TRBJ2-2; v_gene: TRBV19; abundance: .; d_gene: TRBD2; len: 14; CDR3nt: TGTGCCAGTAAGGCTAGCGGGAACACCGGGGAGCTGTTTTTT; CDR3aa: CASKASGNTGELFF